The rows below give T cell receptor beta chains drawn from one sample of a study of regulatory T cells in long-lasting Graves disease. TCRdb independently ran MiXCR on the multiplex PCR reads; one entry per CDR3 protein. Of 450,000 or so distinct CDR3 sequences listed, roughly 20% were seen once; the top ten hold about 7.8%. The material sequenced was peripheral blood mononuclear cells (PBMCs), taken when the disease was refractory, from a patient treated with antithyroid drugs. All receptors derive from a female donor with Graves disease. CDR3s include the opening cysteine and the closing phenylalanine or tryptophan. D genes are given only for firm matches. The size field is filled for only some rows; it gives once, few, many or a size class.

v_call	d_call	clone_size	j_call	cdr3_nt	cdr3_aa
TRBV11-2	.	many	TRBJ1-1	TGTGCCAGCAGCCAGACATCAATGGGTGAAGCTTTCTTT	CASSQTSMGEAFF
TRBV20-1	.	.	TRBJ2-3	TGCAGTGCTAGCTACGCGGCCCATAGCACAGATACGCAGTATTTT	CSASYAAHSTDTQYF
TRBV6-1	.	many	TRBJ1-2	TGTGCCAGCGGGCAGGATAGACGCTATGGCTACACCTTC	CASGQDRRYGYTF
TRBV11-2	.	many	TRBJ1-5	TGTGCCAGCAGCCGGAGCGGGGGTTTCGATCAGCCCCAGCATTTT	CASSRSGGFDQPQHF
TRBV5-6	.	.	TRBJ1-4	TGTGCCAGCAGCTTGGGGCGCCCGGGTGAAAAACTGTTTTTT	CASSLGRPGEKLFF
TRBV3-1	.	few	TRBJ2-3	TGTGCCAGCAGCCAAGAAGGAGGACACAGGGATACGCAGTATTTT	CASSQEGGHRDTQYF
TRBV30	TRBD2	.	TRBJ2-5	TGTGCCTGGAGTTTAGTAGGAGCGGGACAAGAGACCCAGTACTTC	CAWSLVGAGQETQYF
TRBV6-1	TRBD2	many	TRBJ2-1	TGTGCCAGCACCACATCCCCGGGACTAGCAGTACATGAGCAGTTCTTC	CASTTSPGLAVHEQFF
TRBV6-5	TRBD1	few	TRBJ1-1	TGTGCCAGCAGTTACACCGGGAGGGGACAGGGAGGTACTGAAGCTTTCTTT	CASSYTGRGQGGTEAFF
TRBV10-3	TRBD2	few	TRBJ2-7	TGTGCCATCAGTGAGTACAGCGGGAGCTCCTACGAGCAGTACTTC	CAISEYSGSSYEQYF
TRBV5-4	TRBD1	many	TRBJ2-2	TGTGCCAGCAGCTTGGGACAGGGGTTTAACACCGGGGAGCTGTTTTTT	CASSLGQGFNTGELFF
TRBV19	.	few	TRBJ1-2	TGTGCCAGTAGTTCCATATTTCGCTACACCTTC	CASSSIFRYTF
TRBV19	.	.	TRBJ1-1	TGTGCCAGTAGTTCAACGTCTAGGGGGAACACTGAAGCTTTCTTT	CASSSTSRGNTEAFF
TRBV30	TRBD1	many	TRBJ2-7	TGTGCCTGGTCGACAGGGAGTGAGCAGTACTTC	CAWSTGSEQYF
TRBV28	.	many	TRBJ1-2	TGTGCCAGCAGTTTACGAACAGGGTTGTCTGGCTATGGCTACACCTTC	CASSLRTGLSGYGYTF
TRBV6-4	.	few	TRBJ1-2	TGTGCCAGCAGTGAAGGTCTTAGCATCGGTGGCTACACCTTC	CASSEGLSIGGYTF
TRBV10-3	.	.	TRBJ2-4	TGTGCCATCAGTGATAACGAGCGGGCCAAAAACATTCAGTACTTC	CAISDNERAKNIQYF
TRBV7-9	.	.	TRBJ2-7	TGTGCCAGCAGCTGGAACACTTTATTCTACGAGCAGTACTTC	CASSWNTLFYEQYF
TRBV7-9	.	few	TRBJ2-7	TGTGCCAGCAGCTTTATGAGGGGCTACGAGCAGTACTTC	CASSFMRGYEQYF
TRBV20-1	TRBD2	.	TRBJ2-7	TGCAGTGCTAGTCTAGCGGGTGGACGGAAATCCTACGAGCAGTACTTC	CSASLAGGRKSYEQYF
TRBV28	.	many	TRBJ2-7	TGTGCCAGCAGTTCTTACACAGCGGGTCACGAGCAGTACTTC	CASSSYTAGHEQYF
TRBV24-1	.	.	TRBJ2-5	TGTGCCACCAGTGATTTCGGCAGCCAAGAGACCCAGTACTTC	CATSDFGSQETQYF
TRBV5-8	.	many	TRBJ1-5	TGTGCCAGCAGCTTGGGTGGGCTCGATCAGCCCCAGCATTTT	CASSLGGLDQPQHF
TRBV6-1	.	few	TRBJ1-2	TGTGCCAGCAGTGCAACGGGTTTGGATGGCTACACCTTC	CASSATGLDGYTF
TRBV3-1	.	many	TRBJ2-7	TGTGCCAGCAGCCAAGATTGGACCCCTTTAGGGCAGTACTTC	CASSQDWTPLGQYF